The 13 T cell receptor beta chains listed next were all sequenced from one sample in a study of shared clonotypes between healthy human individuals. Repertoires were generated with immunoSEQ multiplex PCR, while TCRdb's copy carries only in-frame clones and drops some. The sample contains 600,000 to 800,000 clones, 72% of which appear only once. The sequencing input was memory CD4+ T cells sorted from blood. As for subset: CD45RA-negative fraction. Receptors were obtained from a woman aged 25-40 years in good health.

This clone occurred once. The chain couples TRBV7-6 to TRBJ1-2; 7 nucleotides match TRBD1. The CDR3 is made up of 14 amino acids. J was trimmed by 7 bases and V by 5 bases; bases with no gene match: 10. Germline CDR1 SGHVS, CDR2 FNYEAQ. The CDR3 protein is CASSLKTGSSGYTF. CDR3 coding DNA: TGTGCCAGCAGCCTAAAGACAGGGTCTTCTGGCTACACCTTC. Filled out from reference TRBV7-6 and TRBJ1-2, the complete variable domain reads GAGVSQSPRYKVTKRGQDVALRCDPISGHVSLYWYRQALGQGPEFLTYFNYEAQQDKSGLPNDRFSAERPEGSISTLTIQRTEQRDSAMYRCASSLKTGSSGYTFGSGTRLTVV.

This clone occurred a few times. Other DNA sequences in this specimen translate into the identical CDR3. The chain links TRBV4-2 to TRBJ2-3; D uncertain. The CDR3 has 13 amino acids. The germline CDR1 and CDR2 sequences are LGHNA and YNFKEQ. The V end lost 2 bases, the J end lost 2 bases, and 5 bases lay between the germline ends. The CDR3: CASSQLDTDTQYF. The CDR3 DNA reads as TGTGCCAGCAGCCAACTGGACACAGATACGCAGTATTTT.

This sequence joins TRBV5-6 and TRBJ2-7, with D maybe TRBD1 (6 bases). The ends were cut back, 3 bases at V and 6 bases at J, with 16 bases in the middle. Germline V lookup: CDR1 SGHDT, CDR2 YYEEEE. The CDR3 contains 14 residues. The CDR3 is CASSSLDSLGEQYF. The CDR3 nucleotides read TGTGCCAGCAGCTCTCTGGACAGCCTAGGCGAGCAGTACTTC.

Of note for this clone: Relative to the germline gene, one junction end is altered; a read error may explain this. The chain has TRBV27 and TRBJ1-2; D gene unclear. CDR1 is MNHEY and CDR2 is SMNVEV in the germline V gene (reference sequence). This CDR3 is built from 11 residues. The DNA for the CDR3 is TGCACCCTGGGAGGACCAAATGGCTACACCTTC. It is translated as CTLGGPNGYTF.

The V and J genes are TRBV7-8 and TRBJ2-1; 7 bases are shared with TRBD2. The germline V gene encodes CDR1 SGHVS and CDR2 FQNEAQ. This CDR3 is built from 15 residues. The V and J ends lost 8 bases and 4 bases, in that order; junction bases with no gene match: 11. CDR3 region: CASFPGRERYNEQFF. The CDR3 nucleotides read TGTGCCAGCTTCCCAGGGCGGGAGAGGTACAATGAGCAGTTCTTC.

The chain employs TRBV5-1 and TRBJ2-3; 11 positions match TRBD2. Trimming cost V 4 bases and J 1 base; bases outside gene matches: 5. This CDR3 is built from 16 residues. Germline CDR1 SGHRS, CDR2 YFSETQ. The CDR3 sequence is CASSPGLAGRTDTQYF. CDR3 nucleotide sequence: TGCGCCAGCAGCCCCGGACTAGCGGGTCGCACAGATACGCAGTATTTT. Complete variable domain (other parts from reference TRBV5-1 and TRBJ2-3): KAGVTQTPRYLIKTRGQQVTLSCSPISGHRSVSWYQQTPGQGLQFLFEYFSETQRNKGNFPGRFSGRQFSNSRSEMNVSTLELGDSALYLCASSPGLAGRTDTQYFGPGTRLTVL.

This clone was observed a handful of times. The rearrangement joins TRBV19 to TRBJ1-1; D is ambiguous. The CDR3 consists of 13 residues. Trimming shortened V by 6 bases and J by 1 base, and 9 bases separated the two germline ends. In germline, CDR1 is LNHDA, CDR2 SQIVND (reference sequence). The chain's CDR3 is CASSRRENTEAFF. The CDR3 coding sequence is TGTGCCAGTAGCAGGAGGGAGAACACTGAAGCTTTCTTT.

The V gene is TRBV5-1, the J gene TRBJ2-7; D is possibly TRBD1 or TRBD2 (5 bases each). CDR1 is SGHRS, CDR2 YFSETQ, per germline. The length of the CDR3 is 16 residues. V lost 1 base, J lost 3 bases, and 17 bases lay in between. In DNA form, the CDR3 reads TGCGCCAGCAGCTTGTCATACGGGGACCCAATCTACGAGCAGTACTTC. Amino acid sequence: CASSLSYGDPIYEQYF.

V and J are TRBV28 and TRBJ2-2; 8 positions match TRBD2. In germline, CDR1 is MDHEN, CDR2 SYDVKM. The CDR3 sequence is 16 residues long. The junction had 8 bases not matched to a gene; V was cut back by 8 bases and J by 0 bases. The CDR3 DNA reads as TGTGCCAGCCTTAGGATAGCGGGATCGAACACCGGGGAGCTGTTTTTT. This encodes CASLRIAGSNTGELFF.

This chain links TRBV28 with TRBJ1-5, with TRBD1 as a possible D gene (5 bases). Germline V lookup: CDR1 MDHEN, CDR2 SYDVKM. The V end lost 6 bases, the J end lost 1 base, and 13 bases lay between the germline ends. The CDR3 covers 15 residues. The CDR3 DNA is TGTGCCAGCAGCGTGAGCGGGGCGAGCAATCAGCCCCAGCATTTT. Translated: CASSVSGASNQPQHF.

This sequence joins TRBV9 and TRBJ1-4, with D unresolved. The CDR3 covers 15 residues. Germline V gene data show CDR1 as SGDLS and CDR2 as YYNGEE. V was clipped by 4 bases and J by 5 bases, with 15 bases between them. The CDR3, as DNA: TGTGCCAGCAGCACAAGACGGGAACTCAATGAAAAACTGTTTTTT. Its translation: CASSTRRELNEKLFF. Using reference TRBV9 and TRBJ1-4 for the parts outside the CDR3, the full variable domain is DSGVTQTPKHLITATGQRVTLRCSPRSGDLSVYWYQQSLDQGLQFLIQYYNGEERAKGNILERFSAQQFPDLHSELNLSSLELGDSALYFCASSTRRELNEKLFFGSGTQLSVL.

Regarding this clone: Other DNA sequences in the sample encode the same CDR3. The chain carries TRBV5-1 and TRBJ1-1; D gene ambiguous. V lost 0 bases, J lost 0 bases, and 6 bases lay in between. The germline CDR1 and CDR2 sequences are SGHRS and YFSETQ. CDR3 length: 14 residues. As DNA, the CDR3 is TGCGCCAGCAGCTTGGCATTTTTGAACACTGAAGCTTTCTTT. Translation: CASSLAFLNTEAFF.

V and J are TRBV28 and TRBJ2-2; TRBD2 aligns across 9 bases. CDR1 is MDHEN, CDR2 SYDVKM, per germline. The CDR3 length is 15 residues. Trimming cost V 6 bases and J 6 bases; bases outside gene matches: 8. In DNA form, the CDR3 reads TGTGCCAGCAGACCAGGTAGCGGGGGTTCCGGGGAGCTGTTTTTT. Amino acid sequence: CASRPGSGGSGELFF.